The TCR beta chain under discussion was sequenced for a study of shared clonotypes between healthy human individuals. Whole-study context: Every donor yielded three CD4 naive, three CD4 memory, two CD8 naive and one CD8 memory plate. Regarding the study as a whole: All-four-donor shared clonotypes had higher generation probabilities than non-shared clonotypes did.

It was CD45RO-negative cells, positively selected for CCR7, that made up naive CD8 cells, with terminally differentiated effector memory CD45RA+ cells excluded. Recent acute infections and vaccinations were absent in the healthy HIV-negative adult donors. Remarks on this clone: Its cognate antigen is unknown.

Authors' processing steps: ImmunoSEQ output lacked quality scores and full-length reads, limiting matched filtering. Sequenced by immunoSEQ multiplex PCR; TCRdb stores in-frame clones only, minus some. V and J calls and clone size follow that table, whereas D and trimming were derived from the DNA. The repertoire has hundreds of thousands of clones, around 92% of them found once; the top ten carry less than 25%. The TCR sequence derives from a man in his thirties or forties in good health. Input material: naive CD8+ T cells sorted from blood.

CDR3 residues: CASSAGLAGVDEQYF. For the CDR3, the DNA is TGTGCCAGCAGTGCGGGACTAGCGGGAGTCGACGAGCAGTACTTC. This chain links TRBV6-4 with TRBJ2-7; the match to TRBD2 covers 14 bases. The CDR3 contains 15 residues. After removal of 4 bases from V and 5 bases from J, the junction contained 4 bases not matched to a gene. Germline CDR1 is MRHNA and CDR2 is SNTAGT.